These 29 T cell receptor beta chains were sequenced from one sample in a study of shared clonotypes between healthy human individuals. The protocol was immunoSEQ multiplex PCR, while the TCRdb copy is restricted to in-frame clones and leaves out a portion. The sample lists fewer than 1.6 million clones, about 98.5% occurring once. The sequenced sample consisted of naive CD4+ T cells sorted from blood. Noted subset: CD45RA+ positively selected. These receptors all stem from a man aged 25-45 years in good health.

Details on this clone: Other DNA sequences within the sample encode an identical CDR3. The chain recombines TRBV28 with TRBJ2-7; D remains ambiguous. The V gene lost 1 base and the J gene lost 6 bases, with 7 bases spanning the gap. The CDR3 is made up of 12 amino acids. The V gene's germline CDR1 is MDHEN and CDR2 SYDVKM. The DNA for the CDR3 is TGTGCCAGCAGTTTATTAGTCGGCGAGCAGTACTTC. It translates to CASSLLVGEQYF.

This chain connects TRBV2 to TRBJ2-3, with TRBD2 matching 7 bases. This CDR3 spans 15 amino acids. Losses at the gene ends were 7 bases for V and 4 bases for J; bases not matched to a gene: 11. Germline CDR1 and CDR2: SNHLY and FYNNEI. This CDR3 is CASNVRVAGADTQYF. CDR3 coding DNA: TGTGCCAGCAATGTGCGGGTAGCGGGTGCAGATACGCAGTATTTT. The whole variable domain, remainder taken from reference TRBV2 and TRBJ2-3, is EPEVTQTPSHQVTQMGQEVILRCVPISNHLYFYWYRQILGQKVEFLVSFYNNEISEKSEIFDDQFSVERPDGSNFTLKIRSTKLEDSAMYFCASNVRVAGADTQYFGPGTRLTVL.

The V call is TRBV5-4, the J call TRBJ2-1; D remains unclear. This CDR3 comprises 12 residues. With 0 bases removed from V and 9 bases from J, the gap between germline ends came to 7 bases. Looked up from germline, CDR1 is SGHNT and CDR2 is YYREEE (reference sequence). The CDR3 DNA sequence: TGTGCCAGCAGCTTGGGTACCGGTGAGCAGTTCTTC. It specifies CASSLGTGEQFF.

The CDR3 DNA sequence: TGTGCCAGCAGCCCGAGGGCCGGCGGAGTCTCCTACGAGCAGTACTTC. Its protein product is CASSPRAGGVSYEQYF. V is TRBV9 and J is TRBJ2-7, with a possible D match to TRBD2 (5 bases). Trimming removed 4 bases from V and 0 bases from J, with 17 bases in between. This CDR3 is 16 amino acids long. Germline assignment: CDR1 SGDLS and CDR2 YYNGEE.

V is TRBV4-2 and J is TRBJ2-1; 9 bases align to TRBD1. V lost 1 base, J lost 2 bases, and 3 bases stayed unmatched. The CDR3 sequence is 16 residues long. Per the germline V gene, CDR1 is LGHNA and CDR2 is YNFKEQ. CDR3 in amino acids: CASSQATGGTYNEQFF. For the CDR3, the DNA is TGTGCCAGCAGCCAAGCGACAGGGGGGACCTACAATGAGCAGTTCTTC.

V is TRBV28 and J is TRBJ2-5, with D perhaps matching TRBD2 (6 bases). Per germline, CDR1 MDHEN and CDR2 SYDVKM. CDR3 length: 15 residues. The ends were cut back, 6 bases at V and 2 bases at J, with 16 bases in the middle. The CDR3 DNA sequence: TGTGCCAGCAGACTATCAGGTGCGGGGCAAGAGACCCAGTACTTC. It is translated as CASRLSGAGQETQYF.

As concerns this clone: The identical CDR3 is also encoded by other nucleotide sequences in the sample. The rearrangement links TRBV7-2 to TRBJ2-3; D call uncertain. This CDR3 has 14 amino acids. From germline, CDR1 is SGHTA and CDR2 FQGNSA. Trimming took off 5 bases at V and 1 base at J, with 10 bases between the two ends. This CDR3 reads CASSRDIRTDTQYF. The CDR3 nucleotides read TGTGCCAGCAGCCGCGACATACGCACAGATACGCAGTATTTT. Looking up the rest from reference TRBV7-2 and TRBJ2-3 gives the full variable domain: GAGVSQSPSNKVTEKGKDVELRCDPISGHTALYWYRQSLGQGLEFLIYFQGNSAPDKSGLPSDRFSAERTGGSVSTLTIQRTQQEDSAVYLCASSRDIRTDTQYFGPGTRLTVL.

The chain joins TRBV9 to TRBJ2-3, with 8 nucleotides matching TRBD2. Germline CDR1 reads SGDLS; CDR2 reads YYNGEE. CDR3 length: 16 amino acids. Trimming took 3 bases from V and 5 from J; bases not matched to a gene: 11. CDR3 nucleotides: TGTGCCAGCAGCGAGGGGACTAGATTTTGGGGAGATACGCAGTATTTT. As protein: CASSEGTRFWGDTQYF.

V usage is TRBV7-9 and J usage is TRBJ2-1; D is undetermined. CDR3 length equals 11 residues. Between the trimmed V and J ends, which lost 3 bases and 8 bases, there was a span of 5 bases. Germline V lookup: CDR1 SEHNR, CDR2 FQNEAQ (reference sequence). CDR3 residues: CASSLQDEQFF. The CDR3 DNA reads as TGTGCCAGCAGCTTGCAAGATGAGCAGTTCTTC.

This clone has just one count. The CDR3 DNA is TGCAGCGCAAGACAGGACTACGAGCAGTACTTC. As protein: CSARQDYEQYF. This rearrangement joins TRBV29-1 to TRBJ2-7; TRBD1 is a possible D gene (6 bases). V was trimmed by 7 bases and J by 3 bases, leaving 10 bases between them. The germline gives CDR1 SQVTM, CDR2 ANQGSEA. CDR3 length: 11 residues.

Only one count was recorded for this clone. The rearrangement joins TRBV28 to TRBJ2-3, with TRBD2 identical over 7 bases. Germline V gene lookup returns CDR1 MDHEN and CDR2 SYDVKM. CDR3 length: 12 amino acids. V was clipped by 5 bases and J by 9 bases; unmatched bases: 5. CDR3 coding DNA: TGTGCCAGCAGTGCGGGAGAACTAACGCAGTATTTT. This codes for CASSAGELTQYF.

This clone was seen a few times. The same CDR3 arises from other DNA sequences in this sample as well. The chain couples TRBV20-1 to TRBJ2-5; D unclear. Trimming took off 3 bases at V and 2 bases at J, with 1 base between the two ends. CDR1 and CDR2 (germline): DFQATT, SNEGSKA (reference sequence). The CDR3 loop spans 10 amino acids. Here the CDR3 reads CSARQETQYF. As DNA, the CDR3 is TGCAGTGCTAGGCAAGAGACCCAGTACTTC.

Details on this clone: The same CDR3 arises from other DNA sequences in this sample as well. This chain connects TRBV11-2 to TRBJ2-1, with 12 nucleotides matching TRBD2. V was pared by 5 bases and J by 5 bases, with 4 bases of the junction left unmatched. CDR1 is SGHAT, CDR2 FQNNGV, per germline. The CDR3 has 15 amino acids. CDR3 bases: TGTGCCAGCAGCCCAGGACTAGCGGGAAACAATGAGCAGTTCTTC. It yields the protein CASSPGLAGNNEQFF.

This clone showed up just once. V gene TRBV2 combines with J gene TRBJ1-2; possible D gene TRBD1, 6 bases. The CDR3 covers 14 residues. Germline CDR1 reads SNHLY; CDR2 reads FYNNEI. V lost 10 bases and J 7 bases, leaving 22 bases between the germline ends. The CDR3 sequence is CATSAALGAGGYTF. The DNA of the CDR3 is TGTGCCACCTCCGCCGCCTTGGGGGCAGGTGGCTACACCTTC.

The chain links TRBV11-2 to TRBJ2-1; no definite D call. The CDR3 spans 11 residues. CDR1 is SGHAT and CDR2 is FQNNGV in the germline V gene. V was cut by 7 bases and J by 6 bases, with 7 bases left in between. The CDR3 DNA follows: TGTGCCAGCACCCTGAGCAATGAGCAGTTCTTC. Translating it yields CASTLSNEQFF.

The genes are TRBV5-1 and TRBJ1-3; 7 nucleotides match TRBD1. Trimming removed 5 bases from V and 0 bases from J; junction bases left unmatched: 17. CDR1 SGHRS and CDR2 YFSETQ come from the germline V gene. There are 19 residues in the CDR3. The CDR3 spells CASSPRRDRQTISGNTIYF. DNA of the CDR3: TGCGCCAGCAGTCCACGACGGGACAGACAAACCATCTCTGGAAACACCATATATTTT. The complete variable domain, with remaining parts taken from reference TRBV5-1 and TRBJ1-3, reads KAGVTQTPRYLIKTRGQQVTLSCSPISGHRSVSWYQQTPGQGLQFLFEYFSETQRNKGNFPGRFSGRQFSNSRSEMNVSTLELGDSALYLCASSPRRDRQTISGNTIYFGEGSWLTVV.

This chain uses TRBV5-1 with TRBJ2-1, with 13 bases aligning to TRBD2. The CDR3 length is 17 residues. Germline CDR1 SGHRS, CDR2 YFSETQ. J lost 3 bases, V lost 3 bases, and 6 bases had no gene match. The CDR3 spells CASSSGLAGANYNEQFF. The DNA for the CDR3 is TGCGCCAGCAGCTCCGGACTAGCGGGAGCCAACTACAATGAGCAGTTCTTC.

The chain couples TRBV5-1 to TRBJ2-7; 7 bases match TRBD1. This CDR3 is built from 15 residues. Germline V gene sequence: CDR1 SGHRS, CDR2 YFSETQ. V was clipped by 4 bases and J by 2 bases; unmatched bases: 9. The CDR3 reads CASSKAGTETYEQYF. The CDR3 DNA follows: TGCGCCAGCAGCAAAGCCGGGACAGAGACCTACGAGCAGTACTTC.

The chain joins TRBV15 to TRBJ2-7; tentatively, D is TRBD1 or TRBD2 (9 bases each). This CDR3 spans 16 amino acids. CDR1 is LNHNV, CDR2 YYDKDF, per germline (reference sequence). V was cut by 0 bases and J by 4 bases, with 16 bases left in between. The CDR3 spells CATSRDLAGQGYEQYF. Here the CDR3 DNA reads TGTGCCACCAGCAGAGATCTAGCGGGACAGGGTTACGAGCAGTACTTC.

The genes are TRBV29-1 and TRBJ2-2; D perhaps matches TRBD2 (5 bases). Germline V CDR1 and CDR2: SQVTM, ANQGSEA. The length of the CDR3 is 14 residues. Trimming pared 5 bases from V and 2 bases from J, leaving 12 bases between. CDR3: CSVNKRPNTGELFF. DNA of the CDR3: TGCAGCGTTAATAAGCGGCCTAACACCGGGGAGCTGTTTTTT.

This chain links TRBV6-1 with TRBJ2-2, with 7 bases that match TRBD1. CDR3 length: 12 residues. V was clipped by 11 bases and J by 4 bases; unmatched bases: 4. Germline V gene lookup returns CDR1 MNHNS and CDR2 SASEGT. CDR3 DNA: TGTGCCGGGAACAGGGGCACCGGGGAGCTGTTTTTT. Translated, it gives CAGNRGTGELFF.

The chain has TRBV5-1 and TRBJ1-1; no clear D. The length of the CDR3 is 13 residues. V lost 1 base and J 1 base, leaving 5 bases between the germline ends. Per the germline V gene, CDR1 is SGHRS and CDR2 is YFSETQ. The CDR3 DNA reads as TGCGCCAGCAGCTTGCAATCGAACACTGAAGCTTTCTTT. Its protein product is CASSLQSNTEAFF.

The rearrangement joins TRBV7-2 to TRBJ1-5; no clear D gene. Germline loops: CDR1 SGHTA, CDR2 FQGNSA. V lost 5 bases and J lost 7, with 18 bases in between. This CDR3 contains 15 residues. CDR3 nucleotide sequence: TGTGCCAGCAGCCCCGCGTCCCGTTCTTCGCAGCCCCAGCATTTT. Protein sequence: CASSPASRSSQPQHF. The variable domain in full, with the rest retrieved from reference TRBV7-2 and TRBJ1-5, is GAGVSQSPSNKVTEKGKDVELRCDPISGHTALYWYRQSLGQGLEFLIYFQGNSAPDKSGLPSDRFSAERTGGSVSTLTIQRTQQEDSAVYLCASSPASRSSQPQHFGDGTRLSIL.

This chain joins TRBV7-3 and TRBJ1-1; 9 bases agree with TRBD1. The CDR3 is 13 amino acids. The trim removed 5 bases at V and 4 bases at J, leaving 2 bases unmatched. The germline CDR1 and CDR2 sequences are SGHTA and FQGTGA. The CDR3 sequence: CASSATGGTEAFF. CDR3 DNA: TGTGCCAGCAGCGCGACAGGGGGCACTGAAGCTTTCTTT.

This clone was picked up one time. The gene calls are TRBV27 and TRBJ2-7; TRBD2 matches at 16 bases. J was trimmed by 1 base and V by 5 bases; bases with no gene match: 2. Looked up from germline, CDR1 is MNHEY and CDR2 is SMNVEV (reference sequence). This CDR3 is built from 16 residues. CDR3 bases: TGTGCCAGCAGTGTGGGACTAGCGGGAGGGTCCTACGAGCAGTACTTC. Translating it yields CASSVGLAGGSYEQYF.

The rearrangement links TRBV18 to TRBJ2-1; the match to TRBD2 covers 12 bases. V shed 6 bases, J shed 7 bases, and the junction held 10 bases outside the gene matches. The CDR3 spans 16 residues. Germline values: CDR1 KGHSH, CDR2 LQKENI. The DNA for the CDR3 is TGTGCCAGCTCGCCTACGACTAGCGGGAGTGGGAATGAGCAGTTCTTC. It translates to CASSPTTSGSGNEQFF. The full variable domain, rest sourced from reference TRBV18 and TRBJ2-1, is NAGVMQNPRHLVRRRGQEARLRCSPMKGHSHVYWYRQLPEEGLKFMVYLQKENIIDESGMPKERFSAEFPKEGPSILRIQQVVRGDSAAYFCASSPTTSGSGNEQFFGPGTRLTVL.

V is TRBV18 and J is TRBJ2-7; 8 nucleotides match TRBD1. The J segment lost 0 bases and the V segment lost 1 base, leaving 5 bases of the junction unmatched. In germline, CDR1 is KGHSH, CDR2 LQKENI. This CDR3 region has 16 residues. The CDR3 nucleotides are TGTGCCAGCTCACCACAGACAGGGGTGATCTCCTACGAGCAGTACTTC. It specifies CASSPQTGVISYEQYF.

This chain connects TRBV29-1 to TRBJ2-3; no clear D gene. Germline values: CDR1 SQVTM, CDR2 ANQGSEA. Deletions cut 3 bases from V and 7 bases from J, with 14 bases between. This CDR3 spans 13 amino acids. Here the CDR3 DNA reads TGCAGCGTTGAGGCTCCAGGTGTGCATACGCAGTATTTT. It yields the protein CSVEAPGVHTQYF.

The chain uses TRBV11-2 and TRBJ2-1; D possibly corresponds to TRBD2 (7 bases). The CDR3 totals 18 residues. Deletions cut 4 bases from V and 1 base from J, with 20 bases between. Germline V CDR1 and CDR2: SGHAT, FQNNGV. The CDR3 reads CASSSDRGGFASYNEQFF. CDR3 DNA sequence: TGTGCCAGCAGCTCCGATAGGGGGGGGTTTGCTTCCTACAATGAGCAGTTCTTC.